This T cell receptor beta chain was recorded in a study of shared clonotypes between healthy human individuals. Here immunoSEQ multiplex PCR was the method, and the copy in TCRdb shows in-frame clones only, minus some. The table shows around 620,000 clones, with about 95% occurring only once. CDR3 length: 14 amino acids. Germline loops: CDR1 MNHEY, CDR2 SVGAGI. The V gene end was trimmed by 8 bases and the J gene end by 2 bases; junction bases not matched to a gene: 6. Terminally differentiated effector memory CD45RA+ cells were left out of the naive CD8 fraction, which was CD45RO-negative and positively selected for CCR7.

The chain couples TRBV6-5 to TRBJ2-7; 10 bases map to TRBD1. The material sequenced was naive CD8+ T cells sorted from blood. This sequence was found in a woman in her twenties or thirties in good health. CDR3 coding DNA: TGTGCCAGCGGAAGACAGGGGGCCACCTACGAGCAGTACTTC. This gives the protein CASGRQGATYEQYF.